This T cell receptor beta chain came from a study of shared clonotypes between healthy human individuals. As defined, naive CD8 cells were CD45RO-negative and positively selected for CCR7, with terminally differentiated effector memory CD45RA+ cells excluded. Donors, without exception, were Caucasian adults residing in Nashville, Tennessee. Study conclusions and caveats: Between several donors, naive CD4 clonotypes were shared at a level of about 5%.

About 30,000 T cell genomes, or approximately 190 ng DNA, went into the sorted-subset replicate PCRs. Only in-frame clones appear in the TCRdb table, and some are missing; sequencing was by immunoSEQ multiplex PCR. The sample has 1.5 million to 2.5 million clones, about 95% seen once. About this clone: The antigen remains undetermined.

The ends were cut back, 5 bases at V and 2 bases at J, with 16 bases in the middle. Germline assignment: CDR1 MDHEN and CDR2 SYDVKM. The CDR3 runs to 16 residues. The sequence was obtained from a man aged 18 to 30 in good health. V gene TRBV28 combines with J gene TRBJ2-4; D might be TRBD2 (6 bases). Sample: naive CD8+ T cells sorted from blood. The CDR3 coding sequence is TGTGCCAGCAGTGTTACAATGGAGGGCACCAAAAACATTCAGTACTTC. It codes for CASSVTMEGTKNIQYF.